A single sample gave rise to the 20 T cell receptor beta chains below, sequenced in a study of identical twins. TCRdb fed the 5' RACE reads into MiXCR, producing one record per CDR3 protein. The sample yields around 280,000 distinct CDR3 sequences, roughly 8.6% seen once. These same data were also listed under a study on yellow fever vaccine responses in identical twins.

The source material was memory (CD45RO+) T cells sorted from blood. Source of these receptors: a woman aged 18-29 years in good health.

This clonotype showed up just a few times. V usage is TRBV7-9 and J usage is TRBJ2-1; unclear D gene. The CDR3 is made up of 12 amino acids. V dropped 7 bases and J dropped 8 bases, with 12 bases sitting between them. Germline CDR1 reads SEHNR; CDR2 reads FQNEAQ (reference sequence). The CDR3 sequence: CASTTAGDEQFF. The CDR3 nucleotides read TGTGCCAGCACCACGGCCGGCGATGAGCAGTTCTTC.

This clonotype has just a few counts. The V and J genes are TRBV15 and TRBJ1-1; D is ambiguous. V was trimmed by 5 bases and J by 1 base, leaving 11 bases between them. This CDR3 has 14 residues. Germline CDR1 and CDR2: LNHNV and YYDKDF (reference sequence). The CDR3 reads CATSARPRNTEAFF. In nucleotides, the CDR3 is TGTGCCACCAGCGCCCGACCTAGGAACACTGAAGCTTTCTTT.

CDR3 coding DNA: TGTGCCAGCAGTGACGAAACAGGGGGCGGCCATAATTCACCCCTCCACTTT. Protein: CASSDETGGGHNSPLHF. The chain uses TRBV25-1 and TRBJ1-6; 9 nucleotides line up with TRBD1. From germline, CDR1 is MGHDK and CDR2 SYGVNS. Trimming removed 3 bases from V and 5 bases from J; junction bases left unmatched: 8. This CDR3 comprises 17 residues. Based on the CDR3 plus reference TRBV25-1 and TRBJ1-6, the full variable domain is EADIYQTPRYLVIGTGKKITLECSQTMGHDKMYWYQQDPGMELHLIHYSYGVNSTEKGDLSSESTVSRIRTEHFPLTLESARPSHTSQYLCASSDETGGGHNSPLHFGNGTRLTVT.

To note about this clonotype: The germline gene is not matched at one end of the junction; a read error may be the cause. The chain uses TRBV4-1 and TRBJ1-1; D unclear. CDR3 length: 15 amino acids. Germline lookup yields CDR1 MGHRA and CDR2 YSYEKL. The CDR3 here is CAISHPAKGGTEAFF. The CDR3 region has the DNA TGCGCCATCAGCCACCCGGCCAAGGGTGGGACTGAAGCTTTCTTT.

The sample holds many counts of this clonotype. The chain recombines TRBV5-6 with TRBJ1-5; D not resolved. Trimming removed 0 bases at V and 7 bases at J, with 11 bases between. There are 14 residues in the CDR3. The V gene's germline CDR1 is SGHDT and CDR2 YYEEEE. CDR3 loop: CASSLAQTNQPQHF. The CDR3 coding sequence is TGTGCCAGCAGCTTGGCCCAAACCAACCAGCCCCAGCATTTT.

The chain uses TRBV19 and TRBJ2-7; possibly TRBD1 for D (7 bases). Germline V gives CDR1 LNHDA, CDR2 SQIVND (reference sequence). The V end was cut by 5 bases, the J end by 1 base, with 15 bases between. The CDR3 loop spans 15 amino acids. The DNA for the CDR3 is TGTGCCAGTAGTGCTCTGACAGGGAGGTCCTACGAGCAGTACTTC. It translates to CASSALTGRSYEQYF.

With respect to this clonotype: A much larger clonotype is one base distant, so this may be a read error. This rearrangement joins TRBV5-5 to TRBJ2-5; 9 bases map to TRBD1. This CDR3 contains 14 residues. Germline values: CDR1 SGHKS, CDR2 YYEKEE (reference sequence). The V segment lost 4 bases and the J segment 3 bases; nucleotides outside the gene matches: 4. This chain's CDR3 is CASSRGTGKETQYF. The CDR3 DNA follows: TGTGCCAGCAGCCGCGGGACAGGGAAAGAGACCCAGTACTTC.

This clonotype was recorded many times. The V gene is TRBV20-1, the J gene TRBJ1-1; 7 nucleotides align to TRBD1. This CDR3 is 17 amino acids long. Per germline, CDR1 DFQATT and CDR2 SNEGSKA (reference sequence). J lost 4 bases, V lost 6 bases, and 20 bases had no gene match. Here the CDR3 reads CSALTTGQMGVPTEAFF. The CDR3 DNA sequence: TGCAGTGCACTTACGACGGGACAGATGGGCGTACCCACTGAAGCTTTCTTT.

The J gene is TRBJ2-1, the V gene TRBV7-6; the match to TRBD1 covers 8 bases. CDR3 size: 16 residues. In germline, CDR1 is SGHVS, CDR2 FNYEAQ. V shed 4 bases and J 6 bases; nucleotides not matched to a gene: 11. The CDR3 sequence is CASSSDRGWAFNEQFF. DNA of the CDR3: TGTGCCAGCAGCTCCGACAGGGGTTGGGCCTTCAATGAGCAGTTCTTC.

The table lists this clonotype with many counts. CDR3 sequence reads: CATSRGKETQYF. The CDR3 region has the DNA TGTGCCACCAGCAGAGGAAAAGAGACCCAGTACTTC. The rearrangement joins TRBV15 to TRBJ2-5; the D is unclear. Germline CDR1 reads LNHNV; CDR2 reads YYDKDF (reference sequence). V shed 1 base and J shed 3 bases, with 3 bases lying between them. CDR3 length equals 12 residues. Using reference TRBV15 and TRBJ2-5 for the parts outside the CDR3, the full variable domain is DAMVIQNPRYQVTQFGKPVTLSCSQTLNHNVMYWYQQKSSQAPKLLFHYYDKDFNNEADTPDNFQSRRPNTSFCFLDIRSPGLGDTAMYLCATSRGKETQYFGPGTRLLVL.

The CDR3 DNA reads TGTGCCAGCAGCTCCCAGGGGGCCGGTAATTCACCCCTCCACTTT. Residues: CASSSQGAGNSPLHF. J is TRBJ1-6 and V is TRBV7-8; TRBD1 matches 8 bases. V lost 4 bases to trimming and J lost 6 bases; unmatched junction nucleotides: 5. Germline assignment: CDR1 SGHVS and CDR2 FQNEAQ. The CDR3 consists of 15 residues.

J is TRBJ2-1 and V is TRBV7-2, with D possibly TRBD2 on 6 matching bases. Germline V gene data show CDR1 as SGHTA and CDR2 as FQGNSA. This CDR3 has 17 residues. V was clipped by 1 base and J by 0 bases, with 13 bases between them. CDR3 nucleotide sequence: TGTGCCAGCAGCTTAGTACTAGCTTTGAACTCCTACAATGAGCAGTTCTTC. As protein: CASSLVLALNSYNEQFF.

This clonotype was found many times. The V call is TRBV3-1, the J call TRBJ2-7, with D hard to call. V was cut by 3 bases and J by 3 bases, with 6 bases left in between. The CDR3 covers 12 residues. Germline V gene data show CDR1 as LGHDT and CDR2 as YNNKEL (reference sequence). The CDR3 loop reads CASSQNHYEQYV. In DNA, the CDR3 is TGTGCCAGCAGCCAGAATCACTACGAGCAGTACGTC.

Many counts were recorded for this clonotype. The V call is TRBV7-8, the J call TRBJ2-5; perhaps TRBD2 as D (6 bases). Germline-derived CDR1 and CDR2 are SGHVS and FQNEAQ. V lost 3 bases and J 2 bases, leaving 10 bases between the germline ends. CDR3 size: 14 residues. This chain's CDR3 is CASSFGGNQETQYF. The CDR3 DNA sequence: TGTGCCAGCAGCTTTGGGGGGAATCAAGAGACCCAGTACTTC.

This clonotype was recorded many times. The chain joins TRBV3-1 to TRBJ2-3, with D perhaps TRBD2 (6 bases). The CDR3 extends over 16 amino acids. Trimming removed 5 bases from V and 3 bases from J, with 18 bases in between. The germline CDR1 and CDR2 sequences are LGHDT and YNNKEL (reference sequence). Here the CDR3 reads CASSIRRRVGTDTQYF. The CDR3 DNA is TGTGCCAGCAGCATTCGTAGGAGGGTGGGAACAGATACGCAGTATTTT.

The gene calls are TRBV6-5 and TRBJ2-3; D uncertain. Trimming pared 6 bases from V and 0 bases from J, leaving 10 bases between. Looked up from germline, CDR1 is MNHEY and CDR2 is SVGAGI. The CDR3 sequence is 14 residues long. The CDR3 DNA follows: TGTGCCAGCAGGATAGCCCAAAGCACAGATACGCAGTATTTT. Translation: CASRIAQSTDTQYF.

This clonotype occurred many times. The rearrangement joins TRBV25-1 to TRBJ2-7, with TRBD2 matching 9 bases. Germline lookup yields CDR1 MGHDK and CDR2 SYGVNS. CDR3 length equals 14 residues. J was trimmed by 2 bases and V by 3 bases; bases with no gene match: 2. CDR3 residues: CASSDPSGAYEQYF. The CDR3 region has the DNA TGTGCCAGCAGTGACCCTAGCGGGGCCTACGAGCAGTACTTC.

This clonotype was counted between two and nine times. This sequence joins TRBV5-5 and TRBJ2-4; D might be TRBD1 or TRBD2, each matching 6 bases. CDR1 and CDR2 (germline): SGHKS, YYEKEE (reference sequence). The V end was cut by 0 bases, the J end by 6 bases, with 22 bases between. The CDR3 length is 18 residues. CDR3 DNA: TGTGCCAGCAGCTTGGCCGCGGGACACAGGTGGGGTACAAACATTCAGTACTTC. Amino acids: CASSLAAGHRWGTNIQYF.

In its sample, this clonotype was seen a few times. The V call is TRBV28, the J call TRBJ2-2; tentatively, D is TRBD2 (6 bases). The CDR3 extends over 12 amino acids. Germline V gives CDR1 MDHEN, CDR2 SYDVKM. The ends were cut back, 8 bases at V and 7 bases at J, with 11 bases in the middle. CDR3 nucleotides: TGTGCCAGCGGAGGAGGGGTCGGGGAGCTGTTTTTT. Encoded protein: CASGGGVGELFF.

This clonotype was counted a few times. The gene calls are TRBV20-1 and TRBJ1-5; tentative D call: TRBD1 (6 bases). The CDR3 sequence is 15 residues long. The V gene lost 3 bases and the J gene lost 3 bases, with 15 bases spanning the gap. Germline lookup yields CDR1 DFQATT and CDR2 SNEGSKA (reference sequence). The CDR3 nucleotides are TGCAGTGCTAGGGGGGTCCAGGGGCCCAATCAGCCCCAGCATTTT. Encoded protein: CSARGVQGPNQPQHF.